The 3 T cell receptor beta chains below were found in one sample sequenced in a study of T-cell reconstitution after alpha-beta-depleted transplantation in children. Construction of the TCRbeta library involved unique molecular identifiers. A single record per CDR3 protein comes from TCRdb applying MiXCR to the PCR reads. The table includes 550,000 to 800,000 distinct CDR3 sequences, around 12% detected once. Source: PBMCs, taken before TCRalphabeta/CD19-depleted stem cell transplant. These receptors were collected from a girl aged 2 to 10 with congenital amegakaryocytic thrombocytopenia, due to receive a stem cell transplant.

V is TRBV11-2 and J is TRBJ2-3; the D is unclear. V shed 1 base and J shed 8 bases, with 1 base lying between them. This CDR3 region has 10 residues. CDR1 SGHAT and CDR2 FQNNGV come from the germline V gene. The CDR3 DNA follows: TGTGCCAGCAGCTTAGTTACGCAGTATTTT. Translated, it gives CASSLVTQYF. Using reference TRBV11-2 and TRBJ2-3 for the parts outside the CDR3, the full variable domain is EAGVAQSPRYKIIEKRQSVAFWCNPISGHATLYWYQQILGQGPKLLIQFQNNGVVDDSQLPKDRFSAERLKGVDSTLKIQPAKLEDSAVYLCASSLVTQYFGPGTRLTVL.

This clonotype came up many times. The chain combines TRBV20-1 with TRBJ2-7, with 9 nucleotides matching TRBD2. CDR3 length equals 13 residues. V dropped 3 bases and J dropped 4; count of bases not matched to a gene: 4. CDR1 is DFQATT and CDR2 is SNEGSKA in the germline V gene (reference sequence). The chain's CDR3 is CSARFSGRYEQYF. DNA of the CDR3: TGCAGTGCTAGGTTTAGCGGGAGATACGAGCAGTACTTC.

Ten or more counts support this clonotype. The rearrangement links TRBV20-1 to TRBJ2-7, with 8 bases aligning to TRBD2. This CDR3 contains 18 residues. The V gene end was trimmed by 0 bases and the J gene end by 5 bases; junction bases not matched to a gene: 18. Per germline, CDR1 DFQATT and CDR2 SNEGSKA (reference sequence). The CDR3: CSARDYRRTSSSLDEQYF. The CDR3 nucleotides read TGCAGTGCTAGAGATTATCGACGGACTAGCTCCAGTCTGGACGAGCAGTACTTC.